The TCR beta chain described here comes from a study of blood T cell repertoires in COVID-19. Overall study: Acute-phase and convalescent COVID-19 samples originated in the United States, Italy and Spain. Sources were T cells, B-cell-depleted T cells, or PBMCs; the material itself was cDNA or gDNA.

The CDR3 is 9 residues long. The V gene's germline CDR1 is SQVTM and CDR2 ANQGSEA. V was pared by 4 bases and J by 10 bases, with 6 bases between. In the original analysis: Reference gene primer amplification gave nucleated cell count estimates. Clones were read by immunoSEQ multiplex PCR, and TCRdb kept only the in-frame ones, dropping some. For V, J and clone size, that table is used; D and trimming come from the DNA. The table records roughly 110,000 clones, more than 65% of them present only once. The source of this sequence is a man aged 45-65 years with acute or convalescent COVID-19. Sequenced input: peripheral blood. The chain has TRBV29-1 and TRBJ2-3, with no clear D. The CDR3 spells CSVGDSQYF. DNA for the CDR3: TGCAGCGTTGGAGACTCGCAGTATTTT.